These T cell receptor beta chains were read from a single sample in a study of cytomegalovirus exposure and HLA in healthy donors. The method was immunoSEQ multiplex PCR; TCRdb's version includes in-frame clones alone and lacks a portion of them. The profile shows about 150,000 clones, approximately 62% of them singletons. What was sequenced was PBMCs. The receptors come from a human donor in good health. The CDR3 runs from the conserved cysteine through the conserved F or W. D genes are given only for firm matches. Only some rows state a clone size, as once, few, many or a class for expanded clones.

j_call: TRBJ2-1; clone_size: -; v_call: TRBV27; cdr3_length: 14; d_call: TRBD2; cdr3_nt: TGTGCCAGCAGTATGACTAGCGCTTACAATGAGCAGTTCTTC; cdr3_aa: CASSMTSAYNEQFF
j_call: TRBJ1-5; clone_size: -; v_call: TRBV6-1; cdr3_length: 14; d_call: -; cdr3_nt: TGTGCCAGCAGTCCCCAGGTGAGCAATCAGCCCCAGCATTTT; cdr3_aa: CASSPQVSNQPQHF
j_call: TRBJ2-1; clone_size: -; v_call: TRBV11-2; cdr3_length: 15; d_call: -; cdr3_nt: TGTGCCAGCAGAACCTATCGGGGAGCAGACAATGAGCAGTTCTTC; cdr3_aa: CASRTYRGADNEQFF
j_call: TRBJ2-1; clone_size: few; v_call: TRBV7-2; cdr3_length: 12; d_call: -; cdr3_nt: TGTGCCAGCAGTCAATCCTACAATGAGCAGTTCTTC; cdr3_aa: CASSQSYNEQFF
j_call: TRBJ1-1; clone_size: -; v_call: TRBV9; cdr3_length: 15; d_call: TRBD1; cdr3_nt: TGTGCCAGCAGCGTAGGACAGGGAGTAGGCACTGAAGCTTTCTTT; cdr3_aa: CASSVGQGVGTEAFF
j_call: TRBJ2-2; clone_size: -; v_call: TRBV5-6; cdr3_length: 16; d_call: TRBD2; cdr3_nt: TGTGCCAGCAGCTTGACTAGCGGGGGGAACACCGGGGAGCTGTTTTTT; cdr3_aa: CASSLTSGGNTGELFF
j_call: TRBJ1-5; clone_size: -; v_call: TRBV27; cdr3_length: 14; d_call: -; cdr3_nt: TGTGCCAGCAGTTTGGCACGAGGGGGTCAGCCCCAGCATTTT; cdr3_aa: CASSLARGGQPQHF
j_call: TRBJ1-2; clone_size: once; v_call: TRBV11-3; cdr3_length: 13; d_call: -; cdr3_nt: TGTGCCAGCAGCCCCGACAGAAACTATGGCTACACCTTC; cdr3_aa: CASSPDRNYGYTF
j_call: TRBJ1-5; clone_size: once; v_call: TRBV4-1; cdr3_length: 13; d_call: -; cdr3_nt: TGCGCCAGCAGCCAAGAGGGGGGTCAGCCCCAGCATTTT; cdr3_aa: CASSQEGGQPQHF
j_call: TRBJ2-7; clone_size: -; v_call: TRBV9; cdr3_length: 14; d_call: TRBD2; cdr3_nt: TGTGCCAGCAGCGGACTAGCGGGAGCCTACGAGCAGTACTTC; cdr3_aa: CASSGLAGAYEQYF
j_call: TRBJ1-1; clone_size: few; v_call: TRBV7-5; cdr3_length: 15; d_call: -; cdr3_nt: TGTGCCAGAAGCAAAGGACAGGGGCAAAACACTGAAGCTTTCTTT; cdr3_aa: CARSKGQGQNTEAFF
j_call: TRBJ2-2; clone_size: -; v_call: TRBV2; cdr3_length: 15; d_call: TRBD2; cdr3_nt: TGTGCCAGCAGCGGGACTAGCGGGCCCACCGGGGAGCTGTTTTTT; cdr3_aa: CASSGTSGPTGELFF
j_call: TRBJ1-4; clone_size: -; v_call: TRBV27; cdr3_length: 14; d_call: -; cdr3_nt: TGTGCCACCTCCGTAACTGGAACTAATGAAAAACTGTTTTTT; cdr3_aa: CATSVTGTNEKLFF
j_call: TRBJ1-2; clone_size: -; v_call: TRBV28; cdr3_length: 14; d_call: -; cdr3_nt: TGTGCCAGCAGTTTAGGAGGGCTCCACTATGGCTACACCTTC; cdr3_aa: CASSLGGLHYGYTF
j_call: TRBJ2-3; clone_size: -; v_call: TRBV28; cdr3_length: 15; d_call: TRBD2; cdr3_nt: TGTGCCAGCAGCCAAGGGGGACTAGGAGCTGATACGCAGTATTTT; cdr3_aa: CASSQGGLGADTQYF
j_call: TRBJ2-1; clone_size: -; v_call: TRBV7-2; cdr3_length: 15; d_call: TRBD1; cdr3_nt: TGTGCCAGCAGCTTAAGCAGGACAGGGAATCGGGAGCAGTTCTTC; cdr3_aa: CASSLSRTGNREQFF
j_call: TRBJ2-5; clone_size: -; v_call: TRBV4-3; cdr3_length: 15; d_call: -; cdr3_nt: TGCGCCAGCAGCCAAGCGGGACAAGGACTAGAGACCCAGTACTTC; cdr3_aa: CASSQAGQGLETQYF
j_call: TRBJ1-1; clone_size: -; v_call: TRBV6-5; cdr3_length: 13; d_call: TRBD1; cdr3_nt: TGTGCCAGCAGTTACACGACAGGGACAGAAGCTTTCTTT; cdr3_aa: CASSYTTGTEAFF
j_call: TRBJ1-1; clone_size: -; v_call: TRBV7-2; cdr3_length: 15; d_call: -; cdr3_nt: TGTGCCAGCAGCTCGGGGGGGCTGATGAACACTGAAGCTTTCTTT; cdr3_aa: CASSSGGLMNTEAFF
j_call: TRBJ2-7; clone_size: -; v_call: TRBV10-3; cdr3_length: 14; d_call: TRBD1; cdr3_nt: TGTGCCATCAAGACAGGGTTAACCTCCTACGAGCAGTACTTC; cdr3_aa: CAIKTGLTSYEQYF
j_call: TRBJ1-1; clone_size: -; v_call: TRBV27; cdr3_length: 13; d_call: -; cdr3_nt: TGTGCCAGCAGTTTAGGACAAAGCACTGAAGCTTTCTTT; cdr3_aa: CASSLGQSTEAFF
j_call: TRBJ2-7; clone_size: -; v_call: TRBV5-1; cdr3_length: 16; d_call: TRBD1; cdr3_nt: TGCGCCAGCAGCTTGGGGGCCGGGACAGGGTCCTACGAGCAGTACTTC; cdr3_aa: CASSLGAGTGSYEQYF
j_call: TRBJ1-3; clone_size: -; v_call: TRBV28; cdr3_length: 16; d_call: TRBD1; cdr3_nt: TGTGCCAGCAGTTCACCGAAACAGGGGTCTGGAAACACCATATATTTT; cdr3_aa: CASSSPKQGSGNTIYF
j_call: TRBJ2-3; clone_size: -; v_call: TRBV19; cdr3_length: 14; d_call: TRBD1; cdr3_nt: TGTGCCAGTAGTACCACAGGGGGCACAGATACGCAGTATTTT; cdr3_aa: CASSTTGGTDTQYF
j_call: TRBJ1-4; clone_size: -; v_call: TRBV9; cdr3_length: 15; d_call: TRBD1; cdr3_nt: TGTGCCAGCAGCCCCCGGGACAGGGGAGGTGAAAAACTGTTTTTT; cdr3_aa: CASSPRDRGGEKLFF
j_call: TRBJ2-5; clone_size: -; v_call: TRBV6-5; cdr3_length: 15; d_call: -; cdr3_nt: TGTGCCAGCAGTCCTTCGCCAGGGGAGTGGGAGACCCAGTACTTC; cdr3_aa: CASSPSPGEWETQYF
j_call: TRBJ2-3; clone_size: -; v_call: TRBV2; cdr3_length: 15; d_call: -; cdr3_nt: TGTGCCAGCAGTGATCCTATTTTGAGCACAGATACGCAGTATTTT; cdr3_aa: CASSDPILSTDTQYF
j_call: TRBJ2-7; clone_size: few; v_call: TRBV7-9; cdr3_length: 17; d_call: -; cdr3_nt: TGTGCCAGCAGCTTAGGGGTAATGGGTCAGGGCGCCTACGAGCAGTACTTC; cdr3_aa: CASSLGVMGQGAYEQYF
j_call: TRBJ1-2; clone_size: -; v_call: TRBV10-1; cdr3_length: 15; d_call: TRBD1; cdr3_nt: TGCGCCAGCAGCCTGGGACAGGGTTTGTCTCATGGCTACACCTTC; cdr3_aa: CASSLGQGLSHGYTF
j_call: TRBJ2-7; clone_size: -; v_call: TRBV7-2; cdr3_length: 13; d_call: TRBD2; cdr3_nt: TGTGCCAGCAGCGGACTAGCGGGGAACGGGCAGTACTTC; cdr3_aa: CASSGLAGNGQYF
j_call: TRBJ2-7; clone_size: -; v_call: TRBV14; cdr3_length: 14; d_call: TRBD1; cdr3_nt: TGTGCCAGCAGCCGGACAGGGGTCCCCTACGAGCAGTACTTC; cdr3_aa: CASSRTGVPYEQYF
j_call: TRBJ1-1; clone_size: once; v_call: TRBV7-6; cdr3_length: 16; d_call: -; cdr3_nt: TGTGCCAGCAGCTCCCGCAGAGGGGGTCTCGGCACTGAAGCTTTCTTT; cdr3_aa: CASSSRRGGLGTEAFF
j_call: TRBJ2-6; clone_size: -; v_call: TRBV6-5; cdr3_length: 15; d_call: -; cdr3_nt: TGTGCCAGCAGTCAAACAGGGTCTGGGGCCAACGTCCTGACTTTC; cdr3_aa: CASSQTGSGANVLTF
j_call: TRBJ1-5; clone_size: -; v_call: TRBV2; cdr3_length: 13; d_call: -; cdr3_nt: TGTGCCAGCAGTGAAGGGAGGAATCAGCCCCAGCATTTT; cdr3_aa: CASSEGRNQPQHF
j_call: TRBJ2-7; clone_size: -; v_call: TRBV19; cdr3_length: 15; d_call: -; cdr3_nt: TGTGCCAGTAGTTTGGTGCTGCGGGGCTCCTACGAGCAGTACTTC; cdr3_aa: CASSLVLRGSYEQYF
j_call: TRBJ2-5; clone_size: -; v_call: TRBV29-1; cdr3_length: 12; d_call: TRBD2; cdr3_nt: TGCAGCGTTGGACTAGCGGAAGAGACCCAGTACTTC; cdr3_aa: CSVGLAEETQYF
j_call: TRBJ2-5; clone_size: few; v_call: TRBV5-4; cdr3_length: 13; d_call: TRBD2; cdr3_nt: TGTGCCAGCAGGGACCTAGCGGAAGAGACCCAGTACTTC; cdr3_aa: CASRDLAEETQYF
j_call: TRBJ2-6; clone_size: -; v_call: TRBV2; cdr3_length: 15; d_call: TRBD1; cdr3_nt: TGTGCCAGCAGACAGGGGGTCACTGGGGCCAACGTCCTGACTTTC; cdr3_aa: CASRQGVTGANVLTF
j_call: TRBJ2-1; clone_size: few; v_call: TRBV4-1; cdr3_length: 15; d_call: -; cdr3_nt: TGCGCCAGCAGCCAAGTAGGGGGTTTTTTGCCTGAGCAGTTCTTC; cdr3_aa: CASSQVGGFLPEQFF
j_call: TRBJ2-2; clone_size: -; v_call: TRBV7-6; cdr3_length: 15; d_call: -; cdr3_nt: TGTGCCAGCAGCTATAACAGGAGAAACACCGGGGAGCTGTTTTTT; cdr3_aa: CASSYNRRNTGELFF
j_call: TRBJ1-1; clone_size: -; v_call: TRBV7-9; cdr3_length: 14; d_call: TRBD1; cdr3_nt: TGTGCCAGCAAGGGGACAGGGATGAACACTGAAGCTTTCTTT; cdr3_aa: CASKGTGMNTEAFF
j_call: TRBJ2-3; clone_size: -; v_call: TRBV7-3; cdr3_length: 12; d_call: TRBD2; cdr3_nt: TGTGCCAGCAGCTGGGGGGGGGATACGCAGTATTTT; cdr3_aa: CASSWGGDTQYF
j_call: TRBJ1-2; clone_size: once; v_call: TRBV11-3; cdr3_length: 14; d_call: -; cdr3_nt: TGTGCCAGCAGCCCCCGGGGACACTCCTATGGCTACACCTTC; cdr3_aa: CASSPRGHSYGYTF
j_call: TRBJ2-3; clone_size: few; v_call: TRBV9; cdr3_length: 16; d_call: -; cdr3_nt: TGTGCCAGCAGCGTAGAGGCGGGACAGATCGGAGATACGCAGTATTTT; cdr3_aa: CASSVEAGQIGDTQYF
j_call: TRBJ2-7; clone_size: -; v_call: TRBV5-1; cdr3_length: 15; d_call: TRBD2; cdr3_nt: TGCGCCAGCAGCGGGGGAGCGGGAGGACCCTACGAGCAGTACTTC; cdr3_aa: CASSGGAGGPYEQYF
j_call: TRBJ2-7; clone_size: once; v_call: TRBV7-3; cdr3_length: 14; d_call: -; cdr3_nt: TGTGCCAGCAGCTTATCGGCCACTAGCTACGAGCAGTACTTC; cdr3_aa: CASSLSATSYEQYF
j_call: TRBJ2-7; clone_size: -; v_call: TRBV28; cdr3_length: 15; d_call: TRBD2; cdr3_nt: TGTGCCAGCAGTTCCCCTAGCGGGAGTAACCACGAGCAGTACTTC; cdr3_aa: CASSSPSGSNHEQYF
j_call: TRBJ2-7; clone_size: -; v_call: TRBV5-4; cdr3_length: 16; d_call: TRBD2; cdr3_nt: TGTGCCAGCAGTGACGAGACTAGCGGGCTGTACCCCGAGCAGTACTTC; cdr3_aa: CASSDETSGLYPEQYF
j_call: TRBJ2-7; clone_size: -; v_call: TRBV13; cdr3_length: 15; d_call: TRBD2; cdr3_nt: TGTGCCAGCAGCTTAATAGCGGGAGGGGTCTGGGAGCAGTACTTC; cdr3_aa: CASSLIAGGVWEQYF
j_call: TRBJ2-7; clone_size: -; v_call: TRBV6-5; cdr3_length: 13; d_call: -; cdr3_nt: TGTGCCCGCTTCGCCAGGGCCCCCTACGAGCAGTACTTC; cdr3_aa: CARFARAPYEQYF
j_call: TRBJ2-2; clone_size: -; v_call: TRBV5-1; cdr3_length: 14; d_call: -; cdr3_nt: TGCGCCAGCAGCTTGGCCCTCCAAGCGGGGGAGCTGTTTTTT; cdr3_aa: CASSLALQAGELFF
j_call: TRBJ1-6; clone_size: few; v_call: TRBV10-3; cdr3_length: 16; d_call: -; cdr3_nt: TGTGCCATCAGTGCAACCGGGACAAACAGTAATTCACCCCTCCACTTT; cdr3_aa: CAISATGTNSNSPLHF
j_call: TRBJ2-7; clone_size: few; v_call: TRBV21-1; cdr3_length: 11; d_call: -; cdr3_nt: TGTGCCAGCAGCATCGGGGACGAGCAGTACTTC; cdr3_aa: CASSIGDEQYF
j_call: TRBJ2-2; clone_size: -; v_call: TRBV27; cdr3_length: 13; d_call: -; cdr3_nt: TGTGCCAGCAGCAGGGCTTTGACCGGGGAGCTGTTTTTT; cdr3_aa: CASSRALTGELFF
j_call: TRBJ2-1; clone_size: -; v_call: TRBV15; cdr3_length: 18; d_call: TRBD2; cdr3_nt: TGTGCCACCAGCAGAGATCTTGCATGGACTAGCGGGAACAATGAGCAGTTCTTC; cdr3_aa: CATSRDLAWTSGNNEQFF
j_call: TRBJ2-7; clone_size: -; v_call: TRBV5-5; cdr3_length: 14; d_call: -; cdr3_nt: TGTGCCAGCAGCTTGGAATCGGTCACGAACGAGCAGTACTTC; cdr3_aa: CASSLESVTNEQYF
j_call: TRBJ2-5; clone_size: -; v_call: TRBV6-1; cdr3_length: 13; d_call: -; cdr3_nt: TGTGCCAGCAGTGAATTAACAACCGAGACCCAGTACTTC; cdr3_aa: CASSELTTETQYF